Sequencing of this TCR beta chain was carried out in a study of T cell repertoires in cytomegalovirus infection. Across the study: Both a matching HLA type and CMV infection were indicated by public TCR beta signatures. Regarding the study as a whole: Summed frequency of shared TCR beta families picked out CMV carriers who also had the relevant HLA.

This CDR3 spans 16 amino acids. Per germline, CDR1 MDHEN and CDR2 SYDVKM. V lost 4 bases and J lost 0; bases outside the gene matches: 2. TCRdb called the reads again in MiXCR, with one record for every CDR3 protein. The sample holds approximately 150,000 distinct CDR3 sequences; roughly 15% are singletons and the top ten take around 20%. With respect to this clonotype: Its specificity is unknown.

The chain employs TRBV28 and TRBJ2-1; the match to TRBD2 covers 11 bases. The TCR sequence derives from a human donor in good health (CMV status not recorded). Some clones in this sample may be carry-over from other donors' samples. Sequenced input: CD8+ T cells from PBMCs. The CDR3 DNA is TGTGCCAGCAGTTCCACTAGCGGGAGCTCCTACAATGAGCAGTTCTTC. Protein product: CASSSTSGSSYNEQFF.